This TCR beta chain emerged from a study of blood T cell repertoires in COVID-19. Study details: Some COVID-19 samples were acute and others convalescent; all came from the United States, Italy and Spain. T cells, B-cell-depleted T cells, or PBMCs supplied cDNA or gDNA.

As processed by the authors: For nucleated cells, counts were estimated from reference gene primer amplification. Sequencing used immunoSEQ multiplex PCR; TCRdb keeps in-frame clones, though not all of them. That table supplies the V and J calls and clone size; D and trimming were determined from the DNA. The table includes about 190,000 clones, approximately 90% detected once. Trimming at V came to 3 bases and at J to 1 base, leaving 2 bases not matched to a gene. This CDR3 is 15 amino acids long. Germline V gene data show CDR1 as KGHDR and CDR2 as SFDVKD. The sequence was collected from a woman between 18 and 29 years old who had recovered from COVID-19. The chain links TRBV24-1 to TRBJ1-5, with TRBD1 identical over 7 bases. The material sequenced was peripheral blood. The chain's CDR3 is CATSDEGGSNQPQHF. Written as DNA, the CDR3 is TGTGCCACCAGTGATGAAGGGGGCAGCAATCAGCCCCAGCATTTT.